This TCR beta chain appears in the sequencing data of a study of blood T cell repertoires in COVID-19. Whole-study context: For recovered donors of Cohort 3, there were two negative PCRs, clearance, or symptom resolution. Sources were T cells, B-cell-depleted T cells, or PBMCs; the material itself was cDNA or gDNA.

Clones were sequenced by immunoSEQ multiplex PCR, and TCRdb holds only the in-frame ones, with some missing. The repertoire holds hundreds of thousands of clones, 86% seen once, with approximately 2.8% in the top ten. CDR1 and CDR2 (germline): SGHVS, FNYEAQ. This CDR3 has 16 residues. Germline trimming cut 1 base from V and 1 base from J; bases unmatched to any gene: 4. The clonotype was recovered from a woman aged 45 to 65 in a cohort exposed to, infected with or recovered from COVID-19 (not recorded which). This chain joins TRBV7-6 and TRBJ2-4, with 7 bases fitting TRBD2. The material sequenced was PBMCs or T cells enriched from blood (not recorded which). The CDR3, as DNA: TGTGCCAGCAGCTTAGATCCCGGGGGGGCCAAAAACATTCAGTACTTC. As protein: CASSLDPGGAKNIQYF.